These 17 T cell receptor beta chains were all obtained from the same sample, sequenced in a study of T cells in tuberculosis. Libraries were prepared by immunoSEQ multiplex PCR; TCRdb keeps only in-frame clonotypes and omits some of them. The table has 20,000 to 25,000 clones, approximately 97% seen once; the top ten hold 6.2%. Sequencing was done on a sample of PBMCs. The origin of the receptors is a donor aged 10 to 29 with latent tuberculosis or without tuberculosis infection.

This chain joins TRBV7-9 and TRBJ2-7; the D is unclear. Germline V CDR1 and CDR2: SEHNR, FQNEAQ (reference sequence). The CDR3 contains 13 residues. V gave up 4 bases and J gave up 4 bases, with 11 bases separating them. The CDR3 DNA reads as TGTGCCAGCAGCTCCTTGTGGAGTTACGAGCAGTACTTC. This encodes CASSSLWSYEQYF.

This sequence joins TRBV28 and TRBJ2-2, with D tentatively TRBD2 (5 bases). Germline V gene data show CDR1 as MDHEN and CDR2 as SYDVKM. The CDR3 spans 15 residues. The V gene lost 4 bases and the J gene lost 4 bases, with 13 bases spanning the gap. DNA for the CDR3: TGTGCCAGCAGTTCCCTCTTGAGGGTCACCGGGGAGCTGTTTTTT. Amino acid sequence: CASSSLLRVTGELFF.

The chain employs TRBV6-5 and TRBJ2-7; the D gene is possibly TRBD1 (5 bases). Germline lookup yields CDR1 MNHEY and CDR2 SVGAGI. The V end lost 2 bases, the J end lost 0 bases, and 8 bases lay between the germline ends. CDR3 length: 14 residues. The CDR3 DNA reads TGTGCCAGCAGTTACGACGACAGCTCCTACGAGCAGTACTTC. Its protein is CASSYDDSSYEQYF.

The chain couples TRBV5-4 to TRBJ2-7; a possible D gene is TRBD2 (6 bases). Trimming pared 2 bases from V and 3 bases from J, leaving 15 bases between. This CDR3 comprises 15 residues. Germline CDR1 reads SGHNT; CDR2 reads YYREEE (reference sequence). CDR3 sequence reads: CASSFPGLADYEQYF. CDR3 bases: TGTGCCAGCAGCTTTCCCGGGTTAGCGGACTACGAGCAGTACTTC.

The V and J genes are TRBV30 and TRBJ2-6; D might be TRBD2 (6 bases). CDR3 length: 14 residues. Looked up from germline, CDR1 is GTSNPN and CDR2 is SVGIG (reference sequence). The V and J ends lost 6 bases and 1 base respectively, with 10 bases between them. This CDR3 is CACQEGSGANVLTF. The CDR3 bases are TGTGCCTGTCAGGAGGGGTCTGGGGCCAACGTCCTGACTTTC.

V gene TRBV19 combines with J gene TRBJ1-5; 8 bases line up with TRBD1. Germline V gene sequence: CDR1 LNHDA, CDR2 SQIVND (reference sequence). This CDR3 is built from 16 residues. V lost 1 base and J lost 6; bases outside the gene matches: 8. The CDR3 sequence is CASSIAADRGGQPQHF. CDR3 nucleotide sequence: TGTGCCAGTAGTATAGCCGCTGACAGGGGTGGTCAGCCCCAGCATTTT.

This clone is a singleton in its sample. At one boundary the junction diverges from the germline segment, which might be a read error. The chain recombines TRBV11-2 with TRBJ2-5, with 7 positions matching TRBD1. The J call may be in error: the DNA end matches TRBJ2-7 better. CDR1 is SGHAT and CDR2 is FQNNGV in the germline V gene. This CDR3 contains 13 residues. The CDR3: CASSLDRVYEQYF. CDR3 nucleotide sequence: TGTGCCAGCAGCCTAGACAGGGTTTACGAGCAGTACTTC.

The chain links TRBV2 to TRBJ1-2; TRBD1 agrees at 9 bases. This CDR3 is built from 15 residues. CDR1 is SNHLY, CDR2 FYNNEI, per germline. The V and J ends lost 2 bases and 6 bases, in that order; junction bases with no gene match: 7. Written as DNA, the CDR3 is TGTGCCAGCAGTGAATACGGGACAGGGTTTGATGGCTACACCTTC. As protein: CASSEYGTGFDGYTF.

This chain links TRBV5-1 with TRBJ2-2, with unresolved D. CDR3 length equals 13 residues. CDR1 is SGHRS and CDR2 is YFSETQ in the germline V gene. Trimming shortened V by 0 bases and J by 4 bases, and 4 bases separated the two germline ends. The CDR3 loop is CASSLGSTGELFF. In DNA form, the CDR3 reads TGCGCCAGCAGCTTGGGCAGCACCGGGGAGCTGTTTTTT.

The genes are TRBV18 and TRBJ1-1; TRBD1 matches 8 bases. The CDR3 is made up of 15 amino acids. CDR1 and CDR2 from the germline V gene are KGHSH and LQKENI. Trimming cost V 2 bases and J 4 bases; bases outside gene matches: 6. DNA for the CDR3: TGTGCCAGCTCACCATCACAGGGGGTTGTCACTGAAGCTTTCTTT. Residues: CASSPSQGVVTEAFF.

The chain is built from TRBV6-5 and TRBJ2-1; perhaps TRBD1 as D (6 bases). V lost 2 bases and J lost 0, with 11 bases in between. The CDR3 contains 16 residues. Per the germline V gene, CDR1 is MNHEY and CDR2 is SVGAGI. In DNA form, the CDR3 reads TGTGCCAGCAGTTACGGACAGCCGAGCTCCTACAATGAGCAGTTCTTC. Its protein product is CASSYGQPSSYNEQFF.

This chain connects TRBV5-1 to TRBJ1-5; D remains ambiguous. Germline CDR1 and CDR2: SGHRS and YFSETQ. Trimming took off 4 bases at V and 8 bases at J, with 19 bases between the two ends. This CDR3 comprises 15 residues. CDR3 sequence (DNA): TGCGCCAGCAGCCCCCGGGGAGGTGAGATTGAGCCCCAGCATTTT. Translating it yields CASSPRGGEIEPQHF.

CDR3 sequence (DNA): TGTGCCAGCAGATCAGACCCAGGGGGCGGTATCACTGAAGCTTTCTTT. It specifies CASRSDPGGGITEAFF. The chain is built from TRBV27 and TRBJ1-1, with TRBD1 identical over 8 bases. The J segment lost 4 bases and the V segment lost 6 bases, leaving 13 bases of the junction unmatched. Germline V gene data show CDR1 as MNHEY and CDR2 as SMNVEV (reference sequence). This CDR3 has 16 residues.

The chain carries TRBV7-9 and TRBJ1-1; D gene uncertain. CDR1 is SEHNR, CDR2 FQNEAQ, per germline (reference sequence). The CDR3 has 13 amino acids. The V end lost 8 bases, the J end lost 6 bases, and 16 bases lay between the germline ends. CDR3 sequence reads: CASGSPSEPEAFF. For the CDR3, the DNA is TGTGCCAGCGGGTCACCCAGCGAACCTGAAGCTTTCTTT.

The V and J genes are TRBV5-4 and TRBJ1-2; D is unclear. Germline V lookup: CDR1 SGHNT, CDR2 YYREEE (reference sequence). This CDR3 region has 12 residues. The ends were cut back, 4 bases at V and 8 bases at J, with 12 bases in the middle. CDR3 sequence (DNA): TGTGCCAGCAGCCTCTCAGAGGGAGGCTACACCTTC. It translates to CASSLSEGGYTF.

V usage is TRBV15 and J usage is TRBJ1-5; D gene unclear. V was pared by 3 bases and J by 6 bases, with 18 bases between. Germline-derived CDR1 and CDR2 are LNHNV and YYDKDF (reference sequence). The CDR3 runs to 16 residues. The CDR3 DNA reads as TGTGCCACCAGCAGGCAGGTTAGGAGCGAGGGTCAGCCCCAGCATTTT. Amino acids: CATSRQVRSEGQPQHF.

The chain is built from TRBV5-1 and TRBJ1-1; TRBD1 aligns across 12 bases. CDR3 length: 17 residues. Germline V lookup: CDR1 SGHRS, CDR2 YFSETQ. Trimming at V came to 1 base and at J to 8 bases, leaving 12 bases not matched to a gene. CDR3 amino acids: CASSLLGQGALTSEAFF. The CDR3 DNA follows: TGCGCCAGCAGCTTGTTGGGACAGGGGGCGCTTACGTCCGAAGCTTTCTTT.